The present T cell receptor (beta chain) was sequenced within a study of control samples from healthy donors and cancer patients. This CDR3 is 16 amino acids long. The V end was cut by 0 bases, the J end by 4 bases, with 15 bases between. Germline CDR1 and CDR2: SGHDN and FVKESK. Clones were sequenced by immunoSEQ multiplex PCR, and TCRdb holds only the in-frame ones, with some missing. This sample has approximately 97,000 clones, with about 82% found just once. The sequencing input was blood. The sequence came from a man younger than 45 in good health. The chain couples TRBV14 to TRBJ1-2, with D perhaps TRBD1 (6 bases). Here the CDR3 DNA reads TGTGCCAGCAGCCAAGATCGCGGAGGGGGGAGCTATGGCTACACCTTC. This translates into CASSQDRGGGSYGYTF.